This T cell receptor beta chain was observed in a study of blood T cells in healthy people across ages. Germline V lookup: CDR1 MGHRA, CDR2 YSYEKL. The CDR3 length is 15 residues. V lost 3 bases and J 3 bases, leaving 13 bases between the germline ends. The use of a sample-barcoded 5' primer and a J-beta primer mix characterized a second PCR of about 7 to 12 cycles. TCRdb reanalysed the 5' RACE reads using MiXCR and keeps one entry per CDR3 protein. The table has hundreds of thousands of distinct CDR3 sequences, 45% to 70% seen once. The gene calls are TRBV4-1 and TRBJ2-3, with no clear D. Sequenced: blood. The TCR sequence derives from a man aged 35 to 55 in good health. The CDR3 spells CASSQGILETDTQYF. DNA for the CDR3: TGCGCCAGCAGCCAGGGCATCCTAGAGACAGATACGCAGTATTTT.